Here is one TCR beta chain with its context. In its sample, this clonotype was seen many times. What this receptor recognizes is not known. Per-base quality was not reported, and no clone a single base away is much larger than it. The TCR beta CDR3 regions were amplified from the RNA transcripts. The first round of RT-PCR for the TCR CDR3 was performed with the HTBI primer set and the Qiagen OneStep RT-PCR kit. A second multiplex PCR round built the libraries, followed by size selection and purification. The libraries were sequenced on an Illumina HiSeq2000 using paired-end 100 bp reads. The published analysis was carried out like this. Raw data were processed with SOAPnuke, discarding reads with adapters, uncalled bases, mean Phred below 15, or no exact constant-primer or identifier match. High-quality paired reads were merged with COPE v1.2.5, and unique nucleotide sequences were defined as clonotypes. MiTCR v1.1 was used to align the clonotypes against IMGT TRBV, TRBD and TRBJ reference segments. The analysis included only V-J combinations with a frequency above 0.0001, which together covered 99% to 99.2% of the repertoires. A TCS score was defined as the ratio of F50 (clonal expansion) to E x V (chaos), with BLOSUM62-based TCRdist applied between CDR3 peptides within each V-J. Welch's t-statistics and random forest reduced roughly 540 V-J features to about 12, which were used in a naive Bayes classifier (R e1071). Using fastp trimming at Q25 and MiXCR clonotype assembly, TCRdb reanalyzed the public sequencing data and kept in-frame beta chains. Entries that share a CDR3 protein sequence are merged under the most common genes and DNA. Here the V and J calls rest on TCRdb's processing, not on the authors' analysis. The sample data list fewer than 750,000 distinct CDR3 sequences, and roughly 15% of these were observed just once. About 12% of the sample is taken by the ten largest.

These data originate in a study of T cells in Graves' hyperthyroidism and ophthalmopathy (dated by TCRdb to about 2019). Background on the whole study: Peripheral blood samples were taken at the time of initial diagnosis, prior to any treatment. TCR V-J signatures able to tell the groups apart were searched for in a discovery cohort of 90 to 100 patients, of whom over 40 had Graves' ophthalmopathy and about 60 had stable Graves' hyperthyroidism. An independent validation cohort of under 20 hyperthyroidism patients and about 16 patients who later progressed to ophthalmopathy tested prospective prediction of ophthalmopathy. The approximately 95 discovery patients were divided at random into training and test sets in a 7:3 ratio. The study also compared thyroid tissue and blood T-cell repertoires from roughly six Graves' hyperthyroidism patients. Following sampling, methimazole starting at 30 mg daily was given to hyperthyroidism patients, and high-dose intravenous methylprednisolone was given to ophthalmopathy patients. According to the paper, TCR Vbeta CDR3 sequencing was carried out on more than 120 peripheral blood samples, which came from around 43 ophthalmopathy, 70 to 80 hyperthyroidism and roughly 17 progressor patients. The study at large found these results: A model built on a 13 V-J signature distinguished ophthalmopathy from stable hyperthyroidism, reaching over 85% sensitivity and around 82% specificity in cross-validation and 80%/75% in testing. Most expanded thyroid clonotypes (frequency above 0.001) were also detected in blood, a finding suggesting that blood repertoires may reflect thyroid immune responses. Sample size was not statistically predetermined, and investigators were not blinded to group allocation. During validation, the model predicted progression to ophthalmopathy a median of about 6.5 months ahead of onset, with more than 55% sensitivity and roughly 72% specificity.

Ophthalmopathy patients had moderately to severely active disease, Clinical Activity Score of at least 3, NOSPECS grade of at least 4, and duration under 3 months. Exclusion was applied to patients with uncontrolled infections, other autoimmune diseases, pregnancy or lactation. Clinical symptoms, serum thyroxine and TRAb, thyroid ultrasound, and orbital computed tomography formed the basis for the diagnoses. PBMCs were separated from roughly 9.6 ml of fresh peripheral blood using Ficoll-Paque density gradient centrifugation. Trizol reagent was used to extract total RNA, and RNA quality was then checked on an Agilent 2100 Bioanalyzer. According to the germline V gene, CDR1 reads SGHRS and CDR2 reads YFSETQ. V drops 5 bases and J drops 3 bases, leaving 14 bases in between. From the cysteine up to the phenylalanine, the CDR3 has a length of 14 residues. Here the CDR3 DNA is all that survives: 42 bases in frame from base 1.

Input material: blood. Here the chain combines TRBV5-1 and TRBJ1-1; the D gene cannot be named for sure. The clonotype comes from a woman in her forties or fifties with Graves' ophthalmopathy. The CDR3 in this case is CASSTGVLDTEAFF. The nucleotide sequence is TGCGCCAGCAGTACGGGAGTATTGGACACTGAAGCTTTCTTT.